The present T cell receptor (beta chain) was sequenced within a study of blood T cell repertoires in COVID-19. This table comes from immunoSEQ multiplex PCR, and its TCRdb copy is limited to in-frame clones, with some not included. This repertoire shows roughly 40,000 clones, about 88% found once; its top ten account for 2.4%. The CDR3 has 16 residues. With V trimmed by 6 bases and J by 0 bases, 8 bases remained unmatched. The germline V gene has CDR1 SGHDT and CDR2 YYEEEE. This TCR was sampled from a human donor in a cohort sampled during active COVID-19. The chain carries TRBV5-6 and TRBJ2-7, with 11 bases identical to TRBD1. Input material: peripheral blood. The CDR3 DNA reads as TGTGCCAGCACCCGTACCGGACAGGGGGCCTCCTACGAGCAGTACTTC. Residues: CASTRTGQGASYEQYF.